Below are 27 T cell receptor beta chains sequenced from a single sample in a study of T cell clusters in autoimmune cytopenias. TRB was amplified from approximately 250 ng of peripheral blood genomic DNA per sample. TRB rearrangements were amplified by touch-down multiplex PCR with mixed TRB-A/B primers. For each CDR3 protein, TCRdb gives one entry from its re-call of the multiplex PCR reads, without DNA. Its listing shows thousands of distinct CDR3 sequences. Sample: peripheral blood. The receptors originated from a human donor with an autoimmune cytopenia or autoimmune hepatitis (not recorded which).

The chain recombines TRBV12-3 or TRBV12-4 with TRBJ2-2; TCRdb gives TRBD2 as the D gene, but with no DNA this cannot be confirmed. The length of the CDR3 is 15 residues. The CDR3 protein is CASRTSGGASGELFF.

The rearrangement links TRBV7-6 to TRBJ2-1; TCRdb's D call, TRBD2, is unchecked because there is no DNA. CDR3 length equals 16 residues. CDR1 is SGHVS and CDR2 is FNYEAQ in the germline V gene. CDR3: CASSLGLDGGPNEQFF.

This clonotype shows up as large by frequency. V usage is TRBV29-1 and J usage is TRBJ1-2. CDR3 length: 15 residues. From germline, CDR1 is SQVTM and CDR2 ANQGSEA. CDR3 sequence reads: CSVGGGMHANYGYTF.

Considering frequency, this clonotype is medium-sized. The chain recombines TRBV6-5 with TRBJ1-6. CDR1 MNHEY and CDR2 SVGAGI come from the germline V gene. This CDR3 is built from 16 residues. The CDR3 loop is CASSYSGWSTGSPLHF.

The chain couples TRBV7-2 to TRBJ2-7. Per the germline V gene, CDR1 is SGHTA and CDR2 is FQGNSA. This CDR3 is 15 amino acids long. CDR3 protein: CASSLGEAKPYEQYF.

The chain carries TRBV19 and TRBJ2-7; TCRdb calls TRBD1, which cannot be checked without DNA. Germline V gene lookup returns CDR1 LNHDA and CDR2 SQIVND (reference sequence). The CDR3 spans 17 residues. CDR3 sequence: CASSIPPGAGSSYEQYF. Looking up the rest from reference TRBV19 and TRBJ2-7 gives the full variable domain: DGGITQSPKYLFRKEGQNVTLSCEQNLNHDAMYWYRQDPGQGLRLIYYSQIVNDFQKGDIAEGYSVSREKKESFPLTVTSAQKNPTAFYLCASSIPPGAGSSYEQYFGPGTRLTVT.

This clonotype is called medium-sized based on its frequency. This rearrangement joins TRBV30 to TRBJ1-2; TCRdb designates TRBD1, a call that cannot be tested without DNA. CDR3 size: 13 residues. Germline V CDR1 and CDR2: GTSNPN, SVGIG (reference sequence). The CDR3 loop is CAWSQGTAYGYTF.

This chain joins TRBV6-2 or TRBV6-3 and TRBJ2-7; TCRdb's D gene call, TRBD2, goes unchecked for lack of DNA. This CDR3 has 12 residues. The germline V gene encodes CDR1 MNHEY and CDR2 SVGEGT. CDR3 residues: CATRLAGGEQYF.

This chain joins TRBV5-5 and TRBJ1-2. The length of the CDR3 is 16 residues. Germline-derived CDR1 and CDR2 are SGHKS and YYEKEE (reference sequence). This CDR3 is CASSLAPIGLRRGYTF.

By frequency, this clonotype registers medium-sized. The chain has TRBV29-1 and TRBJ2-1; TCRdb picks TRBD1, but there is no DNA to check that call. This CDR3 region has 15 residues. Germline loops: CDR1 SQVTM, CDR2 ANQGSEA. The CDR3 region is CSVDGGPARDNEQFF.

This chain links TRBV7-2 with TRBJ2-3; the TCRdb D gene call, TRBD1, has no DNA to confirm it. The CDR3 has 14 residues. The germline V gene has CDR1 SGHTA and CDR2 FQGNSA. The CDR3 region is CASSLHPVVDTQYF.

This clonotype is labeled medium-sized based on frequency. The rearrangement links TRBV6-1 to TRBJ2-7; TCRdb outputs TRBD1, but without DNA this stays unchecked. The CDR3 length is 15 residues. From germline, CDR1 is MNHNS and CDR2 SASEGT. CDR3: CASSEQVETGRQRYF.

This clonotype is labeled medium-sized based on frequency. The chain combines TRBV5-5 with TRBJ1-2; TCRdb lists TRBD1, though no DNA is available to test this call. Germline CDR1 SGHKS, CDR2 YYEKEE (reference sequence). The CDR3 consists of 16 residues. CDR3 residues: CASSLGDSRANYGYTF.

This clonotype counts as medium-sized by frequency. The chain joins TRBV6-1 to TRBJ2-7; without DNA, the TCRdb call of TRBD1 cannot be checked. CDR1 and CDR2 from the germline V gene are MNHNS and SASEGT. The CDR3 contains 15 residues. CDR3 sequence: CASTKDGTSSYEQYF.

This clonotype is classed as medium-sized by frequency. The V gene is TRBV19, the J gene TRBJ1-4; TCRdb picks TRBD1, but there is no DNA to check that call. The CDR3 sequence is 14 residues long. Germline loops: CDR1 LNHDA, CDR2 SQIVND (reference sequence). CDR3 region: CATKRQDLGEKLFF. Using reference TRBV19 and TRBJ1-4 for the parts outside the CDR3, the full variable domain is DGGITQSPKYLFRKEGQNVTLSCEQNLNHDAMYWYRQDPGQGLRLIYYSQIVNDFQKGDIAEGYSVSREKKESFPLTVTSAQKNPTAFYLCATKRQDLGEKLFFGSGTQLSVL.

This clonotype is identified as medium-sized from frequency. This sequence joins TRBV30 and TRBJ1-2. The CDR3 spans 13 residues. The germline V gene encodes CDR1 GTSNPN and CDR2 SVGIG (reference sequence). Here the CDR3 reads CAWSVLAGYGYTF.

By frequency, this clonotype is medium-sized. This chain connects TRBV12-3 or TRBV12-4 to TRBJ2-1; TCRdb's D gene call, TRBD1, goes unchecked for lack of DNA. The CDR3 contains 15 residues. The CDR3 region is CASTLRGTIHNEQFF.

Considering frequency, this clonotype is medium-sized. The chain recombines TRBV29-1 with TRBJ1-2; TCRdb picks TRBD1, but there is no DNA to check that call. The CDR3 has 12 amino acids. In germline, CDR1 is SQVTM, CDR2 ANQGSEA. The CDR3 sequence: CSVGGQAVNYTF.

This CDR3 is CASSQEAVATANTGELFF. The chain is built from TRBV4-2 and TRBJ2-2. Per the germline V gene, CDR1 is LGHNA and CDR2 is YNFKEQ. The CDR3 contains 18 residues.

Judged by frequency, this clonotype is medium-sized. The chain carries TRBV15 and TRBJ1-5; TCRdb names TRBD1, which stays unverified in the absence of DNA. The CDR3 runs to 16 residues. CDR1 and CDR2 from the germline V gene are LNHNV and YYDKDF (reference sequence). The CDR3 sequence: CATREDRGSGNQPQHF.

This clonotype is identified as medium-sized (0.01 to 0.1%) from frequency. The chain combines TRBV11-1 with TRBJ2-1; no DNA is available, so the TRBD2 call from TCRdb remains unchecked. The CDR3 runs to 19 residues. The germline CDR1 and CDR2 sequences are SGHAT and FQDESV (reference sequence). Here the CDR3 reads CATRPIPTLAGRPHREQFF. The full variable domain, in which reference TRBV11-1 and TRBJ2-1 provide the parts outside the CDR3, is EAEVAQSPRYKITEKSQAVAFWCDPISGHATLYWYRQILGQGPELLVQFQDESVVDDSQLPKDRFSAERLKGVDSTLKIQPAELGDSAMYLCATRPIPTLAGRPHREQFFGPGTRLTVL.

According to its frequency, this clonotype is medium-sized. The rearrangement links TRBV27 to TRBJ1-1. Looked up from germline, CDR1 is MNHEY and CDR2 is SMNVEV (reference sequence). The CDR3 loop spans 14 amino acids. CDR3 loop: CASSLSPLGTEAFF.

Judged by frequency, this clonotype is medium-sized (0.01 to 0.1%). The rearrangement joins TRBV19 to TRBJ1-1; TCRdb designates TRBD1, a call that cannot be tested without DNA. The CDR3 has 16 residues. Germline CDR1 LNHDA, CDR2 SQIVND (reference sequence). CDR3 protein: CASSTQLDSRGTEAFF.

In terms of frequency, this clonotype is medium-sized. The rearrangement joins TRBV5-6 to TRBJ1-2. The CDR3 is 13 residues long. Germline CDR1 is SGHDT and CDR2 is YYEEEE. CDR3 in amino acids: CASSQTTNYGYTF. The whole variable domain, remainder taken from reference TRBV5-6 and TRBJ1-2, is DAGVTQSPTHLIKTRGQQVTLRCSPKSGHDTVSWYQQALGQGPQFIFQYYEEEERQRGNFPDRFSGHQFPNYSSELNVNALLLGDSALYLCASSQTTNYGYTFGSGTRLTVV.

CDR3 in amino acids: CSADALNYGYTF. The chain has TRBV29-1 and TRBJ1-2; TCRdb calls TRBD1, which cannot be checked without DNA. This CDR3 spans 12 amino acids. Germline loops: CDR1 SQVTM, CDR2 ANQGSEA.

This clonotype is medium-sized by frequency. Here the CDR3 reads CSADASGDTNEQFF. V is TRBV29-1 and J is TRBJ2-1; TCRdb indicates TRBD2, and absent DNA this call remains unverified. The CDR3 covers 14 residues. Germline V CDR1 and CDR2: SQVTM, ANQGSEA.

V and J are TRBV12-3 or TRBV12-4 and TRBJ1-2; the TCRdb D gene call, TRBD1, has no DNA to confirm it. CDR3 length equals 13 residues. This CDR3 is CASQQPGDYGYTF.